The T cell receptor beta chain described here comes from a study of response to subunit inactivated influenza vaccine. Study-level findings and limits: Each seasonal flu vaccination may recruit only limited new T cells, authors suggested.

In TCRdb, the RT-PCR reads were re-called with MiXCR into one record per CDR3 protein. Of about 780,000 distinct CDR3 sequences listed, around 18% are singletons. V shed 2 bases and J 7 bases; nucleotides not matched to a gene: 11. The length of the CDR3 is 15 residues. Germline V CDR1 and CDR2: MNHEY, SVGAGI. About this clonotype: Its target is not known.

The TCR sequence derives from a man aged 50-60 years who received an inactivated influenza vaccine. Source: PBMCs from blood, taken less than 6 days after vaccination. The V call is TRBV6-5, the J call TRBJ2-7, with 7 bases identical to TRBD1. The CDR3 sequence is CASSYQAGGIAEQYF. CDR3 coding DNA: TGTGCCAGCAGTTACCAGGCAGGGGGTATTGCGGAGCAGTACTTC.